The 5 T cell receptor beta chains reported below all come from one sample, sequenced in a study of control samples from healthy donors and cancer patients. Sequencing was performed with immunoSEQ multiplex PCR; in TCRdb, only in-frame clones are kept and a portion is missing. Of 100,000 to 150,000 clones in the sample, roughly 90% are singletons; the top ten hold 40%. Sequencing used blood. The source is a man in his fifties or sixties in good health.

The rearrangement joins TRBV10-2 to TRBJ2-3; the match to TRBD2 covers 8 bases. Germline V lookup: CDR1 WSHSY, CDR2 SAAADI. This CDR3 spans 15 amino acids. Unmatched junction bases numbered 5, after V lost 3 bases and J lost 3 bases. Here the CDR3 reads CASSESGGMTDTQYF. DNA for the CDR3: TGCGCCAGCAGTGAAAGCGGGGGAATGACAGATACGCAGTATTTT.

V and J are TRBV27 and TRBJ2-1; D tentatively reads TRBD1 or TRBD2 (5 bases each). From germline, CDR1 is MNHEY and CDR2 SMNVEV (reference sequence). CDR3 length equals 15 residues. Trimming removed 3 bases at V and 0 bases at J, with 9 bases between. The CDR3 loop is CASSFGTSSYNEQFF. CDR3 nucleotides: TGTGCCAGCAGTTTTGGGACCAGCTCCTACAATGAGCAGTTCTTC.

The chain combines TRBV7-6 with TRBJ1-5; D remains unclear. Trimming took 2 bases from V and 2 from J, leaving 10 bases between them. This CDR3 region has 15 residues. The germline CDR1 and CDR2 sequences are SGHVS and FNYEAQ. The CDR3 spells CASSLSAGGNQPQHF. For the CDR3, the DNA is TGTGCCAGCAGCTTATCGGCGGGTGGCAATCAGCCCCAGCATTTT.

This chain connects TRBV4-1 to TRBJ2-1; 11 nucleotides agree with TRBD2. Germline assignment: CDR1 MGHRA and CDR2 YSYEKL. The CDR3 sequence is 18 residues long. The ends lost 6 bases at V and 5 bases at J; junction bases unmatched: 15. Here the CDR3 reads CASSPSHGELAGDNEQFF. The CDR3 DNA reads TGCGCCAGCAGTCCAAGTCACGGGGAACTAGCGGGGGACAATGAGCAGTTCTTC.

Written as DNA, the CDR3 is TGTGCCAGCAGCTTAGAGTACGGCTTCCAAGAGACCCAGTACTTC. Translation gives CASSLEYGFQETQYF. The rearrangement uses TRBV11-2 and TRBJ2-5; D gene unclear. The V and J ends lost 0 bases and 1 base respectively, with 9 bases between them. Germline V gives CDR1 SGHAT, CDR2 FQNNGV. This CDR3 has 15 residues.